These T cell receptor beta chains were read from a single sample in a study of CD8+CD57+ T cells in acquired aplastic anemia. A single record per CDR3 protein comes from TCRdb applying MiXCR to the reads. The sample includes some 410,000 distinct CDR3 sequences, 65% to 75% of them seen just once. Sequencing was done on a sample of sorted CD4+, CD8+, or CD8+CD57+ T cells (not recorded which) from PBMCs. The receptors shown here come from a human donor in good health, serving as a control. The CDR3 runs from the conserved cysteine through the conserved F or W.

CDR3aa: CASSFRHSPLHF
j_gene: TRBJ1-6
v_gene: TRBV9

CDR3aa: CASSPGRAGNQPQHF
j_gene: TRBJ1-5
v_gene: TRBV19

CDR3aa: CASSPRVQGAYDEQYF
j_gene: TRBJ2-7
v_gene: TRBV18

CDR3aa: CASREAPRPEAFF
j_gene: TRBJ1-1
v_gene: TRBV6-5

CDR3aa: CASSLTRRDLYEQYF
j_gene: TRBJ2-7
v_gene: TRBV11-3

CDR3aa: CSVPGPGDGEAFF
j_gene: TRBJ1-1
v_gene: TRBV20-1

CDR3aa: CASQIGGEKHTIYF
j_gene: -
v_gene: TRBV2

CDR3aa: CASSRTLPTGGTSGYTF
j_gene: TRBJ1-2
v_gene: TRBV12-3/TRBV12-4

CDR3aa: CASSFPLRVPDEHF
j_gene: TRBJ2-7
v_gene: TRBV7-2

CDR3aa: CSAQRGRNTGGADQETQYF
j_gene: TRBJ2-5
v_gene: TRBV20-1

CDR3aa: CASSTHGHDFYGYTF
j_gene: TRBJ1-2
v_gene: TRBV19